This is a list of T cell receptor beta chains from one sample in a study of blood T cells in healthy people across ages. TCRdb called the 5' RACE reads again in MiXCR, with one record for every CDR3 protein. Among some 780,000 distinct CDR3 sequences listed, 56% were seen once. The specimen sequenced was blood. Receptors were obtained from a man aged 40-50 years in good health. The CDR3 runs from the conserved cysteine through the conserved F or W. The order of the fields is J gene, D gene, clone size, V gene, CDR3 DNA, CDR3 protein. A D gene is named only where the DNA matches it firmly. Expanded clones get a size class; other rows say once, few or many, or leave the size out.

>TRBJ1-2|NA|once|TRBV28
TGTGCCAGCAGTTCAGGGACCCTTCTCGGCTACACCTTC
CASSSGTLLGYTF
>TRBJ1-5|TRBD1|few|TRBV6-2/TRBV6-3
TGTGCCAGCAGGGACTGGGACAGGGAACAGCCCCAGCATTTT
CASRDWDREQPQHF
>TRBJ2-1|NA|NA|TRBV29-1
TGCAGCGTTGTACGAAGTGGCAGGTACAATGAGCAGTTCTTC
CSVVRSGRYNEQFF
>TRBJ1-1|NA|NA|TRBV6-5
TGTGCCAGCAGTTATGGCGGAGAAATGAACACTGAAGCTTTCTTT
CASSYGGEMNTEAFF
>TRBJ1-2|NA|NA|TRBV2
TGTGCCAGCAATGACCCGACCGTGGAGGCTGGCTACACCTTC
CASNDPTVEAGYTF
>TRBJ2-5|TRBD2|NA|TRBV20-1
TGCAGTGCTAGAGATGGAGAGGCTAGCGGGGGGGCTATGGAGACCCAGTACTTC
CSARDGEASGGAMETQYF
>TRBJ2-1|TRBD2|few|TRBV7-2
TGTGCCAGCAGCTTAGGGGGTAGCGGGAGGGGCCAGTTCTTC
CASSLGGSGRGQFF
>TRBJ2-2|NA|NA|TRBV10-3
TGTGCCATCAGGAGTACGGGCAACACCGGGGAGCTGTTTTTT
CAIRSTGNTGELFF
>TRBJ2-1|NA|NA|TRBV2
TGTGCCAGCAGTGTAGGTCCGCTCTACAATGAGCAGTTCTTC
CASSVGPLYNEQFF
>TRBJ2-7|TRBD1|NA|TRBV12-3/TRBV12-4
TGTGCCAGCACCACAAGGGGGACAGTCAAATACTACGAGCAGTACTTC
CASTTRGTVKYYEQYF
>TRBJ2-5|NA|few|TRBV5-1
TGCGCCAGCAGCGCCGGGACAACAGGGATCCAAGAGACCCAGTACTTC
CASSAGTTGIQETQYF
>TRBJ2-7|NA|many|TRBV20-1
TGCAGTGCTAGAGATCCGAGGGGGAACTACGAGCAGTACTTC
CSARDPRGNYEQYF
>TRBJ2-5|TRBD1|few|TRBV3-1
TGTGCCAGCAGCCAAAGACAGGGGAAAGAGACCCAGTACTTC
CASSQRQGKETQYF
>TRBJ2-2|NA|NA|TRBV29-1
TGCAGCGTTGAACCTAGGGGGGGCGGTCCCGGGGAGCTGTTTTTT
CSVEPRGGGPGELFF
>TRBJ1-4|NA|few|TRBV12-3/TRBV12-4
TGTGCCAGCAGTTCAGATACTAATGAAAAACTGTTTTTT
CASSSDTNEKLFF
>TRBJ1-6|NA|NA|TRBV7-2
TGTGCCAGCAGCTTTCCCTATAATTCACCCCTCCACTTT
CASSFPYNSPLHF
>TRBJ2-7|NA|many|TRBV7-2
TGTGCCAGCAGACTTAGCGGAGGGACCTACGAGCAGTACTTC
CASRLSGGTYEQYF
>TRBJ2-1|NA|once|TRBV9
TGTGCCAGCAGCGTGAGACTTGAAACCAACAATGAGCAGTTCTTC
CASSVRLETNNEQFF
>TRBJ1-1|NA|few|TRBV5-6
TGTGCCAGCAGCTCCCCAGAGGAAGGTGAAGCTTTCTTT
CASSSPEEGEAFF
>TRBJ2-1|NA|once|TRBV5-1
TGCGCCAGCAGTGGGGGGTGGACAGCCTCGAGCTCCTACAATGAGCAGTTCTTC
CASSGGWTASSSYNEQFF
>TRBJ1-5|TRBD1|NA|TRBV20-1
TGCAGTGCCCCCGGACAGGGTCGGGGTCAGCCCCAGCATTTT
CSAPGQGRGQPQHF
>TRBJ2-7|NA|NA|TRBV12-3/TRBV12-4
TGTGCCAGCAGTTCGGGACGGAGCCCCTACGAGCAGTACTTC
CASSSGRSPYEQYF
>TRBJ2-7|NA|few|TRBV20-1
TGCAGTGCTCCTACTCTACAGGGTGTTGGGTCCTACGAGCAGTACTTC
CSAPTLQGVGSYEQYF
>TRBJ2-3|TRBD2|few|TRBV14
TGTGCCAGCAGCACCCTAGCGGGAGTCGGTACGCAGTATTTT
CASSTLAGVGTQYF